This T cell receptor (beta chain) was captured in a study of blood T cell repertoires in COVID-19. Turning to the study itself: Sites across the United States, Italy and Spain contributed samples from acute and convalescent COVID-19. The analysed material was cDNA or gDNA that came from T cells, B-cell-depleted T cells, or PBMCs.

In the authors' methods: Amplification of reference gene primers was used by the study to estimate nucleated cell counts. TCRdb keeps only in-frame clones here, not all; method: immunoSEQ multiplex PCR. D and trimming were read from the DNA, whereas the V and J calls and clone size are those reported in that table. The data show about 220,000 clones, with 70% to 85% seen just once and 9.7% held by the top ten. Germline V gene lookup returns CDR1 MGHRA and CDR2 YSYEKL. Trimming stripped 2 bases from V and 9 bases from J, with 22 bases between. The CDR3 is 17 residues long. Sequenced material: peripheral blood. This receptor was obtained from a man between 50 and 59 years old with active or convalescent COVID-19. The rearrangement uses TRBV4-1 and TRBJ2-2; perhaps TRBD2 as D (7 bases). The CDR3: CASSQNPPGGLFRELFF. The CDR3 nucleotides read TGCGCCAGCAGCCAAAACCCCCCGGGGGGCTTATTCAGGGAGCTGTTTTTT.